The T cell receptor (beta chain) under discussion was sequenced for a study of PD-1 blockade in classical Hodgkin lymphoma (dated by TCRdb to about 2020). General notes on the study: Nivolumab dosing was 3 mg/kg intravenously every 2 weeks, continuing until either disease progression or unacceptable toxicity. To define a peripheral blood immune signature of response to PD-1 blockade in classical Hodgkin lymphoma, the study combined TCR beta sequencing with CyTOF.

Paper-wide results and their limitations: Only a single clinical trial cohort was studied, and what caused the repertoire differences, possibly disease activity or prior therapy, remained undefined. Baseline diversity similar to that of newly diagnosed patients was observed in trial patients achieving complete response, whereas significantly lower diversity was observed in partial responders and progressors. A significant rise by C4D1 was seen in CD4+ but not CD8+ TCR diversity (p=0.0027 vs p=0.16), with the rise being most apparent in complete responders (p=0.02). Baseline TCR diversity was reported as lower in newly diagnosed patients than in healthy donors, and lower still in relapsed/refractory patients. Lower diversity was observed in patients in whom nivolumab was started less than 1 year after ASCT, and these patients were excluded from later analyses so that confounding by immune reconstitution would be avoided.

Comments on this clone: The antigen it recognizes is unknown. Per-base qualities were not stored, and no clone one base away is much larger.

The Qiagen DNeasy kit was used to extract genomic DNA both from unsorted PBMCs and from the negatively selected CD4+ and CD8+ fractions. Using primers that anneal to V and J segments, immunoSEQ multiplex PCR amplified the TCR beta CDR3 regions. Amplification bias was minimized using a synthetic immune receptor repertoire, and residual bias was removed computationally after sequencing. The paper's processing steps were these. Repertoire diversity was quantified as the Shannon entropy index using custom Python scripts. Unsorted, CD4+ and CD8+ repertoires were examined separately, except in combined analyses, for which CD4+ and CD8+ sequences were merged in silico. A clone counted as expanded when the clone's frequency after treatment rose at least 2-fold relative to C1D1, and clones undetected at baseline were given a pseudocount of 0.5. Singleton clones were defined as clones with 0 or 1 copy at C1D1, and non-singleton clones were defined as clones with 2 or more copies. Clones expanded in unsorted samples were assigned a CD4+, CD8+ or unknown annotation through matching of protein sequences in sorted samples from the same patient. Wilcoxon tests on paired samples were used to test changes in diversity from C1D1 to C4D1. Drawn from immuneACCESS, this table holds only the in-frame rearrangements with V and J called that TCRdb kept. Clones are partly lost; checked studies trace under half to an unresolved V gene and leave the rest unexplained. For V, J and clone size, that table is used; D and trimming come from the DNA. The sample has about 13,000 clones on record, roughly 90% of them singletons. Of the sample, 20% to 25% is held by the ten largest clones.

The germline V gene specifies SQVTM as CDR1 and ANQGSEA as CDR2. From the cysteine through the phenylalanine, the CDR3 covers 13 amino acids. CDR3 DNA is the only sequence kept; it has 39 bases, read in frame from the first base. The germline V end is reduced by 6 bases and the J end by 4 bases; junction bases left unmatched: 6. The sample's time point, from its label and the paper: cycle 1 day 1 (C1D1), immediately before nivolumab initiation. All trial patients had relapsed after autologous stem cell transplantation, with cohorts A, B and C differing in prior brentuximab vedotin exposure. The trial cohort was composed of around 60 patients with relapsed/refractory classical Hodgkin lymphoma, for whom complete response, partial response or progressive disease was recorded as best overall response. Single-agent nivolumab was administered to trial patients in the multi-cohort phase II CheckMate 205 trial. An independent review committee assessed best overall response by applying the 2007 International Working Group response criteria. Trial PBMCs were obtained immediately prior to nivolumab initiation (C1D1) and on therapy at cycle 2 day 1 and cycle 4 day 1. Peripheral blood was collected in 8 mL Vacutainer Cell Preparation Tubes, from which PBMCs were isolated by centrifugation and then cryopreserved.

The sample in question was peripheral blood mononuclear cells (PBMCs), obtained at baseline. The source is a human donor with classical Hodgkin lymphoma. This sequence uses TRBV29-1 and TRBJ2-7, with TRBD2 matching 10 junction bases. CDR3 sequence: CSVLSGRTYEQYF. The DNA is TGCAGCGTCCTTAGCGGGAGGACGTACGAGCAGTACTTC.